This is a list of T cell receptor beta chains from one sample in a study of vaccination and CD4 T cells after COVID-19. From the PCR reads, TCRdb called clonotypes with MiXCR, one entry per CDR3 protein. This table holds about 20,000 distinct CDR3 sequences, less than 60% found once. These receptors' targets are unknown. The specimen was CD4+ T cells from blood, cultured in vitro, collected after SARS-CoV-2 vaccination. The receptor set was obtained from a human donor who had recovered from COVID-19. The conserved cysteine and the conserved F or W are not part of the CDR3 here.

V	J	CDR3
TRBV19	TRBJ1-5	ASSLSKDQPQH
TRBV6-2/TRBV6-3	TRBJ2-1	ASSYSPANEQF
TRBV20-1	TRBJ1-1	SARDGSIGQTQAF
TRBV20-1	TRBJ2-7	SAPNRASSYEQY
TRBV7-2	TRBJ2-7	ASSLVLRDEQY
TRBV6-1	TRBJ2-7	ATTLGQGSYEQY
TRBV27	TRBJ2-1	ASSLSVWGIYNEQF
TRBV7-2	TRBJ2-2	ASSSFTGELF
TRBV7-2	TRBJ2-3	ASSFGDTQY
TRBV20-1	TRBJ2-5	SESQPGTQY
TRBV19	TRBJ1-2	ASSITGTGVGGYT
TRBV28	TRBJ1-5	ASSLRGGKYGQPQH
TRBV7-9	TRBJ1-2	ASSHPTGNYGYT
TRBV6-1	TRBJ2-3	ASSEGFSGRASNTQY
TRBV6-1	TRBJ1-1	ASSEPGDMNTEAF
TRBV6-1	TRBJ2-3	ASTKGRVADTQY
TRBV6-5	TRBJ1-5	ASSYSREQPQH
TRBV7-8	TRBJ1-6	ASNPIRGDNSPLH
TRBV15	TRBJ1-2	ATSIFQSNYGYT
TRBV30	TRBJ1-5	AWSLRTGHQPQH
TRBV7-2	TRBJ1-1	ASSRDNFLMAF
TRBV7-2	TRBJ2-3	ASTLPGGGVDTQY
TRBV30	TRBJ2-7	AWSPSPADEQY
TRBV20-1	TRBJ2-1	SARDYRTSGGANEQF
TRBV15	TRBJ1-6	ATSRERDSPLH
TRBV30	TRBJ1-5	AWSVGSYQPQH
TRBV28	TRBJ2-5	ASSRFRVARSLQETQY
TRBV5-6	TRBJ1-1	ASSAGQPNTEAF
TRBV24-1	TRBJ1-2	ATSDSRGGYT
TRBV7-9	TRBJ1-2	ASIGDVEGYGYT
TRBV12-3/TRBV12-4	TRBJ1-2	ASSLGIRQGYGYT
TRBV11-1	TRBJ1-1	ASTPPAPRGTEAF
TRBV12-3/TRBV12-4	TRBJ1-2	ASSSLGDDYGYT
TRBV20-1	TRBJ2-2	SARRGGPRTGELF
TRBV11-1	TRBJ2-5	ASSFDRPETQY
TRBV6-5	TRBJ1-1	ASSYRRQGISTHMNTEAF
TRBV7-3	TRBJ1-5	ASSRNWIERNQPQH
TRBV7-2	TRBJ2-3	ASSMGLAGSTDTQY
TRBV10-3	TRBJ2-1	AISVLAEASNEQF
TRBV6-1	TRBJ1-2	ATMGGGYGYT
TRBV20-1	TRBJ1-1	SATGRRGNTEAF
TRBV7-3	TRBJ1-1	ASSPDGTGGSWWRNTEAF
TRBV21-1	TRBJ1-6	ASSKVWTPLH
TRBV7-2	TRBJ2-7	ASSLEASGVYEQY
TRBV6-2/TRBV6-3	TRBJ1-1	ASGQNTEVF
TRBV20-1	TRBJ2-5	SAKGDREHQETQY
TRBV7-2	TRBJ2-5	ASSLTGGQETQY
TRBV7-8	TRBJ2-1	ASAGTGAYNEQF
TRBV27	TRBJ1-1	ASSFSWRNTEAF
TRBV20-1	TRBJ1-6	SARSGRVGGSPLH
TRBV10-3	TRBJ2-2	AISQGPGELF
TRBV6-1	TRBJ1-2	ASSASAGLEALDGYT
TRBV28	TRBJ2-7	ASSSLTSGNTLQY
TRBV20-1	TRBJ2-1	SASSGRNVNEQF
TRBV6-5	TRBJ1-1	ASSYSGSSLNTEAF
TRBV19	TRBJ2-7	ASSRQGMTYEQY
TRBV6-5	TRBJ1-1	ASSSWDNLNTEAF
TRBV12-3/TRBV12-4	TRBJ2-5	ASSWDRDGQETQY
TRBV19	TRBJ2-5	ASSIAPQETQY
TRBV6-1	TRBJ1-5	ACGTRNNQPQH